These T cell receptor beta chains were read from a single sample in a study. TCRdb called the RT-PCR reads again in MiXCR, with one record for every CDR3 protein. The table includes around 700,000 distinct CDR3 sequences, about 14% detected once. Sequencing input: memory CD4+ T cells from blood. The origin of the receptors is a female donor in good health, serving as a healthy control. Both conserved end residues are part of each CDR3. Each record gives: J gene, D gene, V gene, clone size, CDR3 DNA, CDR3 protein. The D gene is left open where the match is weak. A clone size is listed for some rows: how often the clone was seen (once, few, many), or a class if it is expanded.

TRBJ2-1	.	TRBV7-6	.	TGTGCCAGCAGCTTAGCACGGATGAATGAGCAGTTCTTC	CASSLARMNEQFF
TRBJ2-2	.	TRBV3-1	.	TGTGCCAGCAGTCGTAGAACACTAGGTTCCTCCGGGGAGCTGTTTTTT	CASSRRTLGSSGELFF
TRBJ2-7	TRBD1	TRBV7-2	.	TGTGCCAGCAGGACAAACTCCGGGACAGCCTACGAGCAGTACTTC	CASRTNSGTAYEQYF
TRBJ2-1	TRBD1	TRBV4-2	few	TGTGCCAGCAGCCAGGGACAGGAGCAGTTCTTC	CASSQGQEQFF
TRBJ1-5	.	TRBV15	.	TGTGCCACCAGCAGAGGTAGCAATCAGCCCCAGCATTTT	CATSRGSNQPQHF
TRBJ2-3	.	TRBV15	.	TGTGCCACCAGCAGAGAGGGCTACGCTTCGGATACGCAGTATTTT	CATSREGYASDTQYF
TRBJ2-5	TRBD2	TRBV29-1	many	TGCAGGGCCGGTGGACTAGGCGAGACCCAGTACTTC	CRAGGLGETQYF
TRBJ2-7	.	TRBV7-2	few	TGTGCCAGCAGCTACAGGACGGGCGAGGACTACGAGCAGTACTTC	CASSYRTGEDYEQYF
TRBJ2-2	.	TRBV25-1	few	TGTGCCAGCAGTGATAGAGACACCAGCATTGACACCGGGGAGCTGTTTTTT	CASSDRDTSIDTGELFF
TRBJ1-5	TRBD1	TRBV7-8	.	TGTGCCAGCAGCATTGGGACAGGGAACGAATATAGCAATCAGCCCCAGCATTTT	CASSIGTGNEYSNQPQHF
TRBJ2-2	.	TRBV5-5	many	TGTGCCAGCAGCTTGAGTCCTACTCAGGGCACCGGGGAGCTGTTTTTT	CASSLSPTQGTGELFF
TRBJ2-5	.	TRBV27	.	TGTGCCAGCAGTTTATCGCAGAGTCTCCAAGAGACCCAGTACTTC	CASSLSQSLQETQYF
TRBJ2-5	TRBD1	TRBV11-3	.	TGTGCCACGGCGACAGGGGGCATCGAGACCCAGTACTTC	CATATGGIETQYF